Each of the 31 T cell receptor beta chains below was sequenced from the same sample in a study of human T cells and chemical hapten exposure. TCRdb re-called the RACE reads with MiXCR, one entry per CDR3 protein. The sample includes roughly 45,000 distinct CDR3 sequences, around 9% of them seen just once. The time point is: patch test 1, 2 weeks after DPC sensitization. Indicated treatment: therapeutic diphenylcyclopropenone sensitization with weekly scalp DPC. The input for sequencing was whole blood, taken in connection with sensitization to the hapten diphenylcyclopropenone (DPC). The origin of the receptors is a woman between 50 and 59 years old with alopecia areata. Some clones in this sample may be carry-over from other donors' samples.

There are many counts of this clonotype. V is TRBV5-1 and J is TRBJ2-1; D may correspond to TRBD1 or TRBD2 (5 bases each). The CDR3 totals 15 residues. CDR1 and CDR2 from the germline V gene are SGHRS and YFSETQ. V gave up 2 bases and J gave up 1 base, with 10 bases separating them. The CDR3 region has the DNA TGCGCCAGCAGCTTAGGGGACCAGTCCTACAATGAGCAGTTCTTC. It specifies CASSLGDQSYNEQFF.

This clonotype was seen many times. The V and J genes are TRBV14 and TRBJ2-2; weak D call: TRBD2 (5 bases). The V gene lost 1 base and the J gene lost 2 bases, with 11 bases spanning the gap. The CDR3 has 16 amino acids. CDR1 and CDR2 (germline): SGHDN, FVKESK. Written as DNA, the CDR3 is TGTGCCAGCAGCCAAGCTACTAGAACCAACACCGGGGAGCTGTTTTTT. Its protein is CASSQATRTNTGELFF.

This clonotype has just a few counts. The chain couples TRBV16 to TRBJ2-1; D call uncertain. Germline CDR1 is KGHSY and CDR2 is FQNENV. The CDR3 runs 11 residues. V was shortened by 4 bases and J by 2 bases, with 0 bases between the two germline ends. The CDR3 protein is CASSPYNEQFF. The CDR3 DNA sequence: TGTGCCAGCAGCCCCTACAATGAGCAGTTCTTC.

Ten or more counts support this clonotype. This sequence joins TRBV29-1 and TRBJ1-1; no clear D gene. The CDR3 consists of 15 residues. With 3 bases removed from V and 0 bases from J, the gap between germline ends came to 14 bases. CDR1 SQVTM and CDR2 ANQGSEA come from the germline V gene. For the CDR3, the DNA is TGCAGCGTTGAGCAACAGCTACTCATGAACACTGAAGCTTTCTTT. As protein: CSVEQQLLMNTEAFF.

This clonotype has a handful of counts. The chain employs TRBV19 and TRBJ2-6; D may be TRBD1 (6 bases). Germline V gives CDR1 LNHDA, CDR2 SQIVND (reference sequence). The CDR3 totals 15 residues. Trimming left V 5 bases short and J 0 bases short, with 8 bases between. The CDR3 sequence is CASSRRGSGANVLTF. Here the CDR3 DNA reads TGTGCCAGTAGTCGCAGGGGCTCTGGGGCCAACGTCCTGACTTTC.

This chain links TRBV4-1 with TRBJ2-7; D unclear. This CDR3 spans 13 amino acids. Trimming took off 2 bases at V and 5 bases at J, with 10 bases between the two ends. CDR1 and CDR2 (germline): MGHRA, YSYEKL. CDR3 sequence (DNA): TGCGCCAGCAGCCAACCCGCTGTTAACGAGCAGTACTTC. The encoded protein is CASSQPAVNEQYF.

This clonotype was counted at least ten times. The V call is TRBV2, the J call TRBJ2-1; 10 nucleotides match TRBD2. Germline CDR1 is SNHLY and CDR2 is FYNNEI. This CDR3 is 14 amino acids long. V was pared by 5 bases and J by 12 bases, with 10 bases of the junction left unmatched. The chain's CDR3 is CASSFKREGSGQFF. The CDR3 bases are TGTGCCAGCAGTTTTAAGCGGGAGGGCAGCGGGCAGTTCTTC.

This clonotype occurred once. The J gene is TRBJ2-1, the V gene TRBV29-1; a weak D match, TRBD2 (6 bases). The CDR3 totals 14 residues. The V end was cut by 7 bases, the J end by 10 bases, with 23 bases between. CDR1 is SQVTM and CDR2 is ANQGSEA in the germline V gene. This chain's CDR3 is CSALGLHQGGEQFF. CDR3 DNA: TGCAGCGCGCTGGGCCTCCACCAGGGAGGCGAGCAGTTCTTC.

The table lists this clonotype with a few counts. The CDR3 sequence is CASSLGVLAGEGEQYF. CDR3 DNA: TGTGCCAGCAGCTTAGGAGTTCTAGCGGGAGAGGGCGAGCAGTACTTC. The chain uses TRBV7-6 and TRBJ2-7; 10 bases line up with TRBD2. This CDR3 has 16 residues. Trimming removed 1 base from V and 6 bases from J; junction bases left unmatched: 9. CDR1 SGHVS and CDR2 FNYEAQ come from the germline V gene.

This clonotype came up many times. The chain recombines TRBV7-8 with TRBJ1-6; D gene uncertain. The CDR3 is 15 residues long. V dropped 5 bases and J dropped 6 bases, with 14 bases sitting between them. Germline V gene lookup returns CDR1 SGHVS and CDR2 FQNEAQ. This CDR3 is CASSPVSGVNSPLHF. The CDR3 nucleotides are TGTGCCAGCAGCCCAGTTAGCGGGGTTAATTCACCCCTCCACTTT.

This clonotype was detected many times. The chain links TRBV20-1 to TRBJ2-1; 8 nucleotides agree with TRBD2. The V gene's germline CDR1 is DFQATT and CDR2 SNEGSKA (reference sequence). J was trimmed by 4 bases and V by 3 bases; bases with no gene match: 2. The CDR3 has 13 amino acids. CDR3 DNA sequence: TGCAGTGCTAGCTCTAGCGGGTACAATGAGCAGTTCTTC. It yields the protein CSASSSGYNEQFF.

This clonotype was counted a few times. V and J are TRBV28 and TRBJ1-1; 7 nucleotides agree with TRBD1. Germline V lookup: CDR1 MDHEN, CDR2 SYDVKM. This CDR3 region has 15 residues. The trim removed 5 bases at V and 7 bases at J, leaving 13 bases unmatched. The CDR3 sequence is CASSAWDRTPNEAFF. The CDR3 bases are TGTGCCAGCAGTGCCTGGGACAGAACACCTAATGAAGCTTTCTTT.

This clonotype was detected a few times. The V and J genes are TRBV20-1 and TRBJ2-5, with 8 bases aligning to TRBD2. With 6 bases clipped from V and 2 bases from J, the junction kept 17 bases outside the gene matches. The germline gives CDR1 DFQATT, CDR2 SNEGSKA (reference sequence). This CDR3 contains 17 residues. The CDR3 region is CSALLPGLDNLQETQYF. In DNA, the CDR3 is TGCAGTGCCTTACTGCCGGGACTAGACAATTTACAAGAGACCCAGTACTTC.

The chain has TRBV10-3 and TRBJ2-1; TRBD2 aligns across 10 bases. Germline loops: CDR1 ENHRY, CDR2 SYGVKD. CDR3 length equals 14 residues. Trimming cost V 3 bases and J 10 bases; bases outside gene matches: 6. The CDR3 sequence is CAISEPTSGYEQFF. CDR3 bases: TGTGCCATCAGTGAACCGACTAGCGGGTACGAGCAGTTCTTC.

V and J are TRBV4-3 and TRBJ1-2, with 8 bases matching TRBD1. V was clipped by 1 base and J by 0 bases; unmatched bases: 7. This CDR3 region has 17 residues. Per the germline V gene, CDR1 is LGHNA and CDR2 is YSLEER. The CDR3 loop reads CASSQAPMDRANYGYTF. CDR3 sequence (DNA): TGCGCCAGCAGCCAAGCCCCAATGGACAGGGCTAACTATGGCTACACCTTC.

This clonotype appeared many times. V and J are TRBV7-6 and TRBJ2-1; TRBD2 matches 9 bases. CDR3 length: 15 residues. CDR1 and CDR2 from the germline V gene are SGHVS and FNYEAQ. V shed 5 bases and J 8 bases; nucleotides not matched to a gene: 10. CDR3 protein: CASSRRRTSVDEQFF. Here the CDR3 DNA reads TGTGCCAGCAGCCGCCGAAGGACTAGCGTCGATGAGCAGTTCTTC.

The sample holds many counts of this clonotype. The chain couples TRBV4-1 to TRBJ2-1; 16 positions agree with TRBD2. The CDR3 is 19 amino acids. Trimming removed 4 bases from V and 1 base from J; junction bases left unmatched: 7. In germline, CDR1 is MGHRA, CDR2 YSYEKL. CDR3 nucleotide sequence: TGCGCCAGCAGCCGAGGGACTAGCGGGAGGGCCATTTCCTACAATGAGCAGTTCTTC. Amino acids: CASSRGTSGRAISYNEQFF.

This clonotype appeared a few times. The rearrangement links TRBV7-8 to TRBJ1-1, with TRBD1 matching over 10 bases. The CDR3 totals 15 residues. CDR1 and CDR2 (germline): SGHVS, FQNEAQ. V was clipped by 3 bases and J by 10 bases; unmatched bases: 11. CDR3 DNA: TGTGCCAGCAGCTTGATACCGGGACAGGGGATTACAGCTTTCTTT. Its protein product is CASSLIPGQGITAFF.

This clonotype occurred many times. The chain uses TRBV7-8 and TRBJ2-1; 9 bases fit TRBD1. J gave up 7 bases and V 5 bases, and 12 bases lay outside the gene matches. Germline CDR1 is SGHVS and CDR2 is FQNEAQ. The CDR3 runs to 16 residues. CDR3 sequence: CASSVLTGGGRNEQFF. Here the CDR3 DNA reads TGTGCCAGCAGCGTTCTTACAGGGGGCGGCAGGAATGAGCAGTTCTTC.

The sample holds many counts of this clonotype. The V gene is TRBV29-1, the J gene TRBJ2-7; D tentatively reads TRBD1 or TRBD2 (5 bases each). This CDR3 is built from 14 residues. The V gene's germline CDR1 is SQVTM and CDR2 ANQGSEA. The V end lost 8 bases, the J end lost 7 bases, and 24 bases lay between the germline ends. The CDR3 sequence: CSTSSDRGLHEQYF. The CDR3 DNA reads TGCAGCACTTCATCGGACCGGGGCTTGCATGAGCAGTACTTC.

This clonotype was observed at least ten times. The V call is TRBV29-1, the J call TRBJ1-5; a possible D gene is TRBD1 (5 bases). CDR3 length: 16 amino acids. CDR1 and CDR2 (germline): SQVTM, ANQGSEA. V shed 4 bases and J shed 4 bases, with 20 bases lying between them. The CDR3 sequence: CSVVVGGGRGNQPQHF. CDR3 nucleotides: TGCAGCGTTGTTGTGGGGGGAGGACGAGGGAATCAGCCCCAGCATTTT.

This clonotype showed up many times. The V and J genes are TRBV20-1 and TRBJ2-7; D may be TRBD2 (6 bases). Trimming shortened V by 6 bases and J by 6 bases, and 21 bases separated the two germline ends. CDR1 and CDR2 from the germline V gene are DFQATT and SNEGSKA (reference sequence). CDR3 length equals 14 residues. The CDR3 DNA sequence: TGCAGTGCCGTCCAGGGTCCGGGTAGCGGCGAGCAGTACTTC. Protein: CSAVQGPGSGEQYF.

The chain combines TRBV20-1 with TRBJ2-1; 7 nucleotides agree with TRBD2. The CDR3 is 15 residues long. Germline V lookup: CDR1 DFQATT, CDR2 SNEGSKA (reference sequence). Germline trimming cut 0 bases from V and 2 bases from J; bases unmatched to any gene: 4. As DNA, the CDR3 is TGCAGTGCTAGAGACGGACTAGTCGCCTACAATGAGCAGTTCTTC. Protein sequence: CSARDGLVAYNEQFF.

This clonotype was seen a few times. The gene calls are TRBV6-5 and TRBJ1-6, with D maybe TRBD1 (5 bases). CDR3 length: 13 residues. Germline CDR1 is MNHEY and CDR2 is SVGAGI. The V end was cut by 8 bases, the J end by 12 bases, with 17 bases between. The CDR3 loop reads CASSVMAQGPLHF. The CDR3 DNA reads as TGTGCCAGCTCGGTAATGGCCCAGGGACCCCTCCACTTT.

This CDR3 is CASSLGGARGEQYF. The CDR3 DNA sequence: TGTGCCAGCAGCTTAGGGGGGGCGCGGGGCGAGCAGTACTTC. The V and J genes are TRBV7-8 and TRBJ2-7; D may be TRBD1 or TRBD2 (6 bases each). V lost 1 base and J 6 bases, leaving 13 bases between the germline ends. The germline gives CDR1 SGHVS, CDR2 FQNEAQ. The CDR3 runs to 14 residues.

This clonotype came up many times. The chain combines TRBV20-1 with TRBJ2-3, with D possibly TRBD1 on 5 matching bases. Trimming pared 1 base from V and 3 bases from J, leaving 11 bases between. Germline assignment: CDR1 DFQATT and CDR2 SNEGSKA (reference sequence). The CDR3 has 14 amino acids. CDR3 in amino acids: CSARGRVRTDTQYF. Written as DNA, the CDR3 is TGCAGTGCTAGAGGCAGGGTTCGTACAGATACGCAGTATTTT.

This clonotype was seen at least ten times. The chain links TRBV20-1 to TRBJ1-1, with TRBD1 as a possible D gene (6 bases). Germline CDR1 reads DFQATT; CDR2 reads SNEGSKA (reference sequence). This CDR3 has 12 amino acids. Trimming cost V 5 bases and J 6 bases, with 13 bases left between them. The CDR3 DNA sequence: TGCAGTGCTTGGACAGACACTCCTGAAGCTTTCTTT. Its translation is CSAWTDTPEAFF.

This clonotype is termed medium-sized (0.01 to 0.1%). The chain links TRBV20-1 to TRBJ2-1; 13 bases are a match to TRBD2. The CDR3 contains 16 residues. Germline assignment: CDR1 DFQATT and CDR2 SNEGSKA (reference sequence). V dropped 6 bases and J dropped 1; count of bases not matched to a gene: 6. CDR3 coding DNA: TGCAGTGCCAGACTAGCGGGAGGTTCTTCCTACAATGAGCAGTTCTTC. As protein: CSARLAGGSSYNEQFF.

The table lists this clonotype with many counts. The rearrangement joins TRBV5-5 to TRBJ1-2, with D possibly TRBD1 on 5 matching bases. CDR1 is SGHKS and CDR2 is YYEKEE in the germline V gene (reference sequence). V was cut by 6 bases and J by 0 bases, with 12 bases left in between. CDR3 length: 14 residues. Here the CDR3 reads CASMPTAANYGYTF. CDR3 coding DNA: TGTGCCAGCATGCCGACAGCCGCTAACTATGGCTACACCTTC.

At least ten counts were recorded for this clonotype. The chain combines TRBV11-3 with TRBJ2-1; D gene ambiguous. This CDR3 is built from 13 residues. CDR1 and CDR2 from the germline V gene are SGHNT and YENEEA. V gave up 4 bases and J gave up 6 bases, with 10 bases separating them. CDR3 nucleotides: TGTGCCAGCAGCTCCGGTTTCAGCAATGAGCAGTTCTTC. Amino acids: CASSSGFSNEQFF.

This clonotype has just a few counts. The chain recombines TRBV30 with TRBJ2-7; TRBD2 aligns across 10 bases. J gave up 0 bases and V 8 bases, and 7 bases lay outside the gene matches. CDR1 and CDR2 from the germline V gene are GTSNPN and SVGIG (reference sequence). This CDR3 is built from 14 residues. The CDR3 loop reads CAASLAGRSYEQYF. The CDR3 nucleotides are TGTGCCGCCTCACTAGCGGGACGCTCCTACGAGCAGTACTTC.